These 30 T cell receptor beta chains were all obtained from the same sample, sequenced in a study of identifying expanded T cells in peripheral blood. The table came from immunoSEQ multiplex PCR; TCRdb's copy has only in-frame clones and leaves some out. Of roughly 92,000 clones in the sample, around 89% were seen once. Sample: blood. Receptors originate from a person aged 18-69 years in good health.

The chain uses TRBV6-4 and TRBJ2-1; D might be TRBD1 (6 bases). This CDR3 has 13 amino acids. V shed 4 bases and J shed 5 bases, with 9 bases lying between them. CDR1 is MRHNA and CDR2 is SNTAGT in the germline V gene. The CDR3 protein is CASSVGDNNEQFF. The DNA for the CDR3 is TGTGCCAGCAGTGTGGGGGACAACAATGAGCAGTTCTTC.

V and J are TRBV7-8 and TRBJ1-2; D remains unclear. CDR1 is SGHVS, CDR2 FQNEAQ, per germline. The V gene lost 0 bases and the J gene lost 4 bases, with 12 bases spanning the gap. The CDR3 consists of 15 residues. The CDR3 DNA reads TGTGCCAGCAGCTTAGCGTGGGCAGATCGCTATGGCTACACCTTC. It specifies CASSLAWADRYGYTF. The whole variable domain, filled in from reference TRBV7-8 and TRBJ1-2, reads GAGVSQSPRYKVAKRGQDVALRCDPISGHVSLFWYQQALGQGPEFLTYFQNEAQLDKSGLPSDRFFAERPEGSVSTLKIQRTQQEDSAVYLCASSLAWADRYGYTFGSGTRLTVV.

This chain joins TRBV2 and TRBJ1-1; no clear D gene. Germline-derived CDR1 and CDR2 are SNHLY and FYNNEI. Trimming pared 10 bases from V and 1 base from J, leaving 7 bases between. The CDR3 loop spans 11 amino acids. CDR3 amino acids: CATRENTEAFF. For the CDR3, the DNA is TGTGCCACCCGCGAGAACACTGAAGCTTTCTTT.

This sequence joins TRBV20-1 and TRBJ2-1; D remains unclear. Between the trimmed V and J ends, which lost 7 bases and 0 bases, there was a span of 4 bases. Germline V CDR1 and CDR2: DFQATT, SNEGSKA (reference sequence). There are 11 residues in the CDR3. CDR3 residues: CSVVSYNEQFF. The CDR3 nucleotides read TGCAGTGTCGTCTCCTACAATGAGCAGTTCTTC.

The chain carries TRBV5-6 and TRBJ1-6, with 7 bases matching TRBD1. V lost 5 bases and J lost 11; bases outside the gene matches: 13. Germline CDR1 reads SGHDT; CDR2 reads YYEEEE. The CDR3 runs to 15 residues. Written as DNA, the CDR3 is TGTGCCAGCAGAATGCAGGGGGAAGTTGGGGCACCCCTCCACTTT. The encoded protein is CASRMQGEVGAPLHF. Supplemented by reference TRBV5-6 and TRBJ1-6, the full variable domain reads DAGVTQSPTHLIKTRGQQVTLRCSPKSGHDTVSWYQQALGQGPQFIFQYYEEEERQRGNFPDRFSGHQFPNYSSELNVNALLLGDSALYLCASRMQGEVGAPLHFGNGTRLTVT.

For the CDR3, the DNA is TGTGCCAGCAGCTTAATCCTACGTTCTGGGGCCAACGTCCTGACTTTC. Translation: CASSLILRSGANVLTF. The chain joins TRBV11-2 to TRBJ2-6; the D is unclear. V was shortened by 2 bases and J by 1 base, with 9 bases between the two germline ends. The CDR3 covers 16 residues. Germline V CDR1 and CDR2: SGHAT, FQNNGV.

The V call is TRBV5-1, the J call TRBJ1-1; TRBD1 agrees at 8 bases. With V trimmed by 3 bases and J by 1 base, 2 bases remained unmatched. The CDR3 spans 14 residues. Germline assignment: CDR1 SGHRS and CDR2 YFSETQ. The CDR3: CASSSTGANTEAFF. The DNA of the CDR3 is TGCGCCAGCAGCTCGACAGGGGCGAACACTGAAGCTTTCTTT.

V is TRBV29-1 and J is TRBJ2-1; 9 nucleotides align to TRBD1. V trimming: 7 bases; J trimming: 6 bases; junction bases outside the gene matches: 13. This CDR3 region has 15 residues. Germline V gene sequence: CDR1 SQVTM, CDR2 ANQGSEA. The CDR3 DNA follows: TGCAGCGCTTTCCATACGGGACAGGGTATCAATGAGCAGTTCTTC. Amino acids: CSAFHTGQGINEQFF.

This chain connects TRBV6-4 to TRBJ2-3; D is unclear. Trimming cost V 4 bases and J 5 bases, with 16 bases left between them. Germline CDR1 and CDR2: MRHNA and SNTAGT. The CDR3 runs to 15 residues. DNA of the CDR3: TGTGCCAGCAGTGCCCGCTACGGTGGGCAAGATACGCAGTATTTT. It codes for CASSARYGGQDTQYF.

J is TRBJ1-1 and V is TRBV19, with D possibly being TRBD1 (5 bases). The CDR3 covers 11 residues. CDR1 and CDR2 (germline): LNHDA, SQIVND (reference sequence). Trimming shortened V by 5 bases and J by 8 bases, and 9 bases separated the two germline ends. CDR3 coding DNA: TGTGCCAGTAGTTGGGACGGCGAAGCTTTCTTT. It encodes CASSWDGEAFF. The entire variable domain, with the rest obtained from reference TRBV19 and TRBJ1-1, is as follows: DGGITQSPKYLFRKEGQNVTLSCEQNLNHDAMYWYRQDPGQGLRLIYYSQIVNDFQKGDIAEGYSVSREKKESFPLTVTSAQKNPTAFYLCASSWDGEAFFGQGTRLTVV.

The chain links TRBV29-1 to TRBJ2-1, with D tentatively TRBD1 or TRBD2 (5 bases each). From germline, CDR1 is SQVTM and CDR2 ANQGSEA. Trimming left V 7 bases short and J 6 bases short, with 19 bases between. The CDR3 has 14 residues. CDR3 nucleotide sequence: TGCAGCGCCGTTGGGGTGAGGGGTACCAATGAGCAGTTCTTC. Translation gives CSAVGVRGTNEQFF.

The DNA of the CDR3 is TGTGCCAGCAGTCCCGGGCAGGTGGACGGAAGGGGCCGGTACTTC. Translated, it gives CASSPGQVDGRGRYF. The genes are TRBV6-6 and TRBJ2-7; D may be TRBD1 (5 bases). Trimming left V 5 bases short and J 12 bases short, with 26 bases between. The CDR3 is made up of 15 amino acids. Germline assignment: CDR1 MNHNY and CDR2 SVGAGI (reference sequence).

This rearrangement joins TRBV28 to TRBJ1-2; no clear D. This CDR3 contains 13 residues. V dropped 2 bases and J dropped 2 bases, with 6 bases sitting between them. Per germline, CDR1 MDHEN and CDR2 SYDVKM. The CDR3 bases are TGTGCCAGCAGTTTAACGGCGAACTATGGCTACACCTTC. Protein product: CASSLTANYGYTF.

This CDR3 reads CASSLAPGGRYTEAFF. CDR3 DNA: TGTGCCAGCAGCTTGGCCCCAGGGGGGAGGTACACTGAAGCTTTCTTT. The gene calls are TRBV5-8 and TRBJ1-1; 7 bases agree with TRBD1. CDR1 and CDR2 from the germline V gene are SGHTS and YDEGEE. With V trimmed by 0 bases and J by 3 bases, 8 bases remained unmatched. The CDR3 is 16 residues long.

The chain carries TRBV11-1 and TRBJ2-3; TRBD1 matches at 7 bases. V lost 1 base to trimming and J lost 1 base; unmatched junction nucleotides: 5. The CDR3 extends over 16 amino acids. CDR1 is SGHAT and CDR2 is FQDESV in the germline V gene (reference sequence). Here the CDR3 reads CASSLGDRVGTDTQYF. CDR3 in DNA: TGTGCCAGCAGCTTAGGCGACAGGGTAGGCACAGATACGCAGTATTTT. Variable domain in full (rest from reference TRBV11-1 and TRBJ2-3): EAEVAQSPRYKITEKSQAVAFWCDPISGHATLYWYRQILGQGPELLVQFQDESVVDDSQLPKDRFSAERLKGVDSTLKIQPAELGDSAMYLCASSLGDRVGTDTQYFGPGTRLTVL.

CDR3 bases: TGTGCCAGCACGGAAGCGGGACGCCCCTACGAGCAGTACTTC. Translation gives CASTEAGRPYEQYF. This chain uses TRBV27 with TRBJ2-7, with 7 positions matching TRBD2. There are 14 residues in the CDR3. Trimming at V came to 7 bases and at J to 2 bases, leaving 8 bases not matched to a gene. Germline V gene data show CDR1 as MNHEY and CDR2 as SMNVEV (reference sequence).

This chain uses TRBV19 with TRBJ1-2; D not certain. Germline V gene lookup returns CDR1 LNHDA and CDR2 SQIVND (reference sequence). CDR3 length: 16 amino acids. Trimming pared 3 bases from V and 4 bases from J, leaving 18 bases between. The CDR3 DNA is TGTGCCAGTAGTATTAACCCTGTAGGATTGATCTATGGCTACACCTTC. Its translation is CASSINPVGLIYGYTF. Combining the CDR3 with reference TRBV19 and TRBJ1-2 gives the whole variable domain DGGITQSPKYLFRKEGQNVTLSCEQNLNHDAMYWYRQDPGQGLRLIYYSQIVNDFQKGDIAEGYSVSREKKESFPLTVTSAQKNPTAFYLCASSINPVGLIYGYTFGSGTRLTVV.

In the case of this clone: The same CDR3 is also encoded by other DNA sequences in this sample. This rearrangement joins TRBV29-1 to TRBJ2-3; D gene unclear. V gave up 5 bases and J gave up 3 bases, with 15 bases separating them. Germline V gene sequence: CDR1 SQVTM, CDR2 ANQGSEA. This CDR3 has 14 residues. CDR3 loop: CSVRLGYRTDTQYF. CDR3 in DNA: TGCAGCGTTAGGTTAGGGTATAGGACAGATACGCAGTATTTT.

The chain is built from TRBV5-1 and TRBJ2-1; possibly TRBD2 for D (6 bases). The V gene lost 4 bases and the J gene lost 4 bases, with 15 bases spanning the gap. Germline CDR1 and CDR2: SGHRS and YFSETQ. CDR3 length equals 15 residues. CDR3 residues: CASSQDLGGYNEQFF. The CDR3 DNA reads as TGCGCCAGCAGCCAGGATCTTGGGGGGTACAATGAGCAGTTCTTC.

The rearrangement joins TRBV5-6 to TRBJ2-5; a weak D match, TRBD2 (6 bases). With 2 bases removed from V and 1 base from J, the gap between germline ends came to 9 bases. CDR3 length: 14 amino acids. Germline values: CDR1 SGHDT, CDR2 YYEEEE. The CDR3, as DNA: TGTGCCAGCAGCTTCGTAGCGGTCCAAGAGACCCAGTACTTC. This codes for CASSFVAVQETQYF.

The V and J genes are TRBV7-8 and TRBJ1-3, with D tentatively TRBD1 (6 bases). This CDR3 comprises 18 residues. Trimming removed 1 base from V and 3 bases from J, with 19 bases in between. Germline V gene data show CDR1 as SGHVS and CDR2 as FQNEAQ. The CDR3 DNA sequence: TGTGCCAGCAGCTTAGACGGGCCAGGGGCCGCCGGTGGAAACACCATATATTTT. This translates into CASSLDGPGAAGGNTIYF.

V usage is TRBV4-3 and J usage is TRBJ2-3; TRBD1 matches 8 bases. Germline assignment: CDR1 LGHNA and CDR2 YSLEER. The CDR3 is 17 residues long. With V trimmed by 2 bases and J by 1 base, 8 bases remained unmatched. This CDR3 is CASSQFYQGAGTDTQYF. CDR3 DNA sequence: TGCGCCAGCAGCCAATTTTATCAGGGGGCTGGCACAGATACGCAGTATTTT.

This chain connects TRBV7-2 to TRBJ2-2; D gene unclear. Germline V CDR1 and CDR2: SGHTA, FQGNSA. The V end was cut by 1 base, the J end by 4 bases, with 4 bases between. This CDR3 has 13 amino acids. The DNA of the CDR3 is TGTGCCAGCAGCTTAGGACCCACCGGGGAGCTGTTTTTT. Translation: CASSLGPTGELFF.

The chain couples TRBV7-8 to TRBJ1-6; 7 nucleotides agree with TRBD1. Trimming took 0 bases from V and 7 from J; bases not matched to a gene: 6. Germline V lookup: CDR1 SGHVS, CDR2 FQNEAQ. The CDR3 sequence is 16 residues long. The CDR3 loop is CASSLASGTANSPLHF. CDR3 in DNA: TGTGCCAGCAGCTTAGCCTCCGGGACAGCCAATTCACCCCTCCACTTT.

This clone occurred once. The chain combines TRBV28 with TRBJ1-1, with D perhaps TRBD1 (6 bases). V was pared by 9 bases and J by 0 bases, with 14 bases between. Germline CDR1 reads MDHEN; CDR2 reads SYDVKM. The CDR3 has 14 residues. The CDR3 protein is CASGQGIVNTEAFF. As DNA, the CDR3 is TGTGCCAGTGGGCAGGGGATCGTGAACACTGAAGCTTTCTTT.

V usage is TRBV7-9 and J usage is TRBJ2-7; 10 bases fit TRBD1. This CDR3 has 15 residues. Trimming cost V 4 bases and J 5 bases; bases outside gene matches: 8. From germline, CDR1 is SEHNR and CDR2 FQNEAQ (reference sequence). The CDR3 nucleotides are TGTGCCAGCAGCTCCGACCGGGACAGGGGTGACGAGCAGTACTTC. This sequence encodes CASSSDRDRGDEQYF.

The chain uses TRBV10-3 and TRBJ1-5; 8 positions match TRBD1. CDR1 and CDR2 (germline): ENHRY, SYGVKD. Unmatched junction bases numbered 7, after V lost 9 bases and J lost 6 bases. This CDR3 spans 13 amino acids. The CDR3 sequence is CAIAGGAGQPQHF. CDR3 nucleotide sequence: TGTGCCATTGCAGGGGGCGCGGGTCAGCCCCAGCATTTT.

V gene TRBV6-5 combines with J gene TRBJ2-7, with 11 bases that match TRBD2. The CDR3 extends over 15 amino acids. Trimming took 6 bases from V and 0 from J; bases not matched to a gene: 4. Germline V gives CDR1 MNHEY, CDR2 SVGAGI. The CDR3 DNA is TGTGCCAGCAGGTCCGGACTAGCGGGCTCCTACGAGCAGTACTTC. This sequence encodes CASRSGLAGSYEQYF.

The CDR3 reads CASSFTLGGGYTF. DNA for the CDR3: TGTGCCAGCAGCTTTACTCTGGGAGGTGGCTACACCTTC. This sequence joins TRBV7-2 and TRBJ1-2, with unresolved D. The CDR3 spans 13 residues. The germline CDR1 and CDR2 sequences are SGHTA and FQGNSA. V was shortened by 3 bases and J by 7 bases, with 12 bases between the two germline ends.

V and J are TRBV18 and TRBJ1-2, with 7 bases fitting TRBD1. The CDR3 has 14 residues. The V gene's germline CDR1 is KGHSH and CDR2 LQKENI. The V and J ends lost 1 base and 8 bases, in that order; junction bases with no gene match: 7. CDR3 sequence reads: CASSPQGAFSGYTF. The CDR3, as DNA: TGTGCCAGCTCACCACAGGGGGCTTTTTCGGGCTACACCTTC.